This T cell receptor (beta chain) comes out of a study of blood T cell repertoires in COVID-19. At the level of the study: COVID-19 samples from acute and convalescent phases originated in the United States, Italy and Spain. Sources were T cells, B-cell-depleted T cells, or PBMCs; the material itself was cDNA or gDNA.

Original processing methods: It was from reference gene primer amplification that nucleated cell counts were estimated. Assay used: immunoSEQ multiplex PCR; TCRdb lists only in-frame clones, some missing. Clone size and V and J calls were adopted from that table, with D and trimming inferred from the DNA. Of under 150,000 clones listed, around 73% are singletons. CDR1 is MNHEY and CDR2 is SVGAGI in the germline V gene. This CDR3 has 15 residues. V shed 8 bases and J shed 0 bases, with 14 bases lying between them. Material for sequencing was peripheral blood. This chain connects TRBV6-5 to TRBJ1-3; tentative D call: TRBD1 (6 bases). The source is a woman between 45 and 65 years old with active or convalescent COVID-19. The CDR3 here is CASGGRTVSGNTIYF. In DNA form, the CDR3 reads TGTGCCAGCGGGGGACGGACAGTCTCTGGAAACACCATATATTTT.